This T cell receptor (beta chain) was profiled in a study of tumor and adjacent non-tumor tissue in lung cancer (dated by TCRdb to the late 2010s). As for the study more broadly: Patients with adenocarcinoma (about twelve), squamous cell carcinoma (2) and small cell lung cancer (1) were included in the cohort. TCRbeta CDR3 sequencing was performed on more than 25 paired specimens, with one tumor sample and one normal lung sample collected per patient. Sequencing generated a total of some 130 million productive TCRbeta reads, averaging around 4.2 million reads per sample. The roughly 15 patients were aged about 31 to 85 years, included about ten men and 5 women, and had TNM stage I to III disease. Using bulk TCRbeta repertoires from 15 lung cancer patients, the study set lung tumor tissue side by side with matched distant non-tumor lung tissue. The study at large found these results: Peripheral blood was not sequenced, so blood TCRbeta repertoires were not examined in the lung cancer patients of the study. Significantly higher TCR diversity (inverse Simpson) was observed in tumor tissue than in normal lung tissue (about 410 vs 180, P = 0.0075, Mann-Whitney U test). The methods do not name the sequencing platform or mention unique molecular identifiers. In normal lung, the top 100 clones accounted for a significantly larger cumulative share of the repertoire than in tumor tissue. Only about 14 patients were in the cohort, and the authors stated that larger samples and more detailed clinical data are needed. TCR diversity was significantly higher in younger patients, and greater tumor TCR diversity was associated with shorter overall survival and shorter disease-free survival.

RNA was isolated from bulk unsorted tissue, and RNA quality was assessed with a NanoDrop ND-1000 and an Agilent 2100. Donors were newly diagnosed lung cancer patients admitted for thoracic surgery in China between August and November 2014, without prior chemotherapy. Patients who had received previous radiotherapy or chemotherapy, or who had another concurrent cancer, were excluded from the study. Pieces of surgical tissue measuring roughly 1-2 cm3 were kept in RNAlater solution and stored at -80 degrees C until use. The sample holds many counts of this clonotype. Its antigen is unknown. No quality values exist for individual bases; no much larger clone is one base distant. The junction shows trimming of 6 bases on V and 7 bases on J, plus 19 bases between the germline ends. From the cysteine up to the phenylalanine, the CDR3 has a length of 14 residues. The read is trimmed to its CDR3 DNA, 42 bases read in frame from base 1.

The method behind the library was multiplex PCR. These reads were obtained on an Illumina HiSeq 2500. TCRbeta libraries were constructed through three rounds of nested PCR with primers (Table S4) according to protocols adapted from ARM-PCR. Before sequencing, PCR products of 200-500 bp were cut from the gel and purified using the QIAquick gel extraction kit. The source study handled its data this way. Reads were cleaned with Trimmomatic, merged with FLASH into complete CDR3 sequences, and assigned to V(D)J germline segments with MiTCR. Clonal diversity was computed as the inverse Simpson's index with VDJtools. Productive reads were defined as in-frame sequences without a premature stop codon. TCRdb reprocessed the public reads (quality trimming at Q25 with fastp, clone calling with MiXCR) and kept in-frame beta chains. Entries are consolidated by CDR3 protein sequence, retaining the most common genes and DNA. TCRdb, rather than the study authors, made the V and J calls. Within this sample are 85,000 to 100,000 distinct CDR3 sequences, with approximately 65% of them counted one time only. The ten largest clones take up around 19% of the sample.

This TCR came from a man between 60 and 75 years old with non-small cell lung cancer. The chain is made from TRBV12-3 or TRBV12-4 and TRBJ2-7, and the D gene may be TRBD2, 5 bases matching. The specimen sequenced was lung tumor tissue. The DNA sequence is TGTGCCAGCAGCCCTTTGCCCGAGAGAGGGGAGCAGTACTTC. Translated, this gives CASSPLPERGEQYF.